Sequencing of this T cell receptor beta chain was carried out in a study of blood T cell repertoires in COVID-19. Study information: T cells, B-cell-depleted T cells, or PBMCs provided the cDNA or gDNA that served as material.

Participants came from some 23 US areas, aged about 18 to 95 years. Each participant's cohort was designated according to participant-reported clinical history. Trimming cost V 4 bases and J 3 bases; bases outside gene matches: 8. Looked up from germline, CDR1 is SGHNT and CDR2 is YYREEE (reference sequence). CDR3 length: 15 amino acids. Under the authors' procedure: Reference gene primer amplification gave nucleated cell count estimates. Data came from immunoSEQ multiplex PCR; TCRdb stores just in-frame clones and leaves some out. V, J and clone size reflect that table, while D and trimming were determined from the DNA. The table has roughly 240,000 clones, around 89% seen once; the top ten hold 2% to 2.5%.

V is TRBV5-4 and J is TRBJ2-7, with TRBD1 matching over 9 bases. Sample: PBMCs or T cells enriched from blood (not recorded which). This clonotype was sampled from a woman aged 40 to 55 with acute COVID-19. CDR3 region: CASSQPGQGIYEQYF. CDR3 DNA: TGTGCCAGCAGCCAACCGGGACAGGGCATCTACGAGCAGTACTTC.